The 6 T cell receptor beta chains given below trace back to one sample, sequenced in a study of OX40 agonist ivuxolimab in advanced cancers. Clones were sequenced by immunoSEQ multiplex PCR, and TCRdb holds only the in-frame ones, with some missing. Of some 74,000 clones listed, 85% to 90% are singletons. The sample here was CD4+ or CD8+ T cells sorted from blood, taken in a trial of the OX40 agonist ivuxolimab. These receptors originate from an adult with an advanced solid tumor such as melanoma, head and neck, liver or kidney cancer.

The chain employs TRBV5-4 and TRBJ2-1; TRBD2 matches 8 bases. The CDR3 totals 16 residues. The ends lost 2 bases at V and 4 bases at J; junction bases unmatched: 8. The germline V gene encodes CDR1 SGHNT and CDR2 YYREEE (reference sequence). The CDR3 protein is CASSFSGTRVYNEQFF. The CDR3 nucleotides are TGTGCCAGCAGCTTTAGCGGGACGCGGGTGTACAATGAGCAGTTCTTC.

This clone occurred a few times. The rearrangement uses TRBV9 and TRBJ2-5; possibly TRBD2 for D (5 bases). The CDR3 has 15 amino acids. V was pared by 5 bases and J by 4 bases, with 18 bases between. Germline lookup yields CDR1 SGDLS and CDR2 YYNGEE. CDR3 sequence: CASSYRAGEAETQYF. DNA for the CDR3: TGTGCCAGCAGTTATCGGGCCGGGGAAGCAGAGACCCAGTACTTC.

CDR3 loop: CASSFPAVSGEKLFF. CDR3 bases: TGTGCCAGCAGTTTCCCGGCGGTCTCGGGTGAAAAACTGTTTTTT. V usage is TRBV28 and J usage is TRBJ1-4; D call uncertain. From germline, CDR1 is MDHEN and CDR2 SYDVKM. Trimming removed 3 bases from V and 7 bases from J, with 15 bases in between. The CDR3 runs to 15 residues.

The count of this clone is one. The chain recombines TRBV6-1 with TRBJ2-7; TRBD1 agrees at 9 bases. This CDR3 has 15 amino acids. The germline V gene has CDR1 MNHNS and CDR2 SASEGT. V lost 7 bases and J lost 3; bases outside the gene matches: 10. The CDR3 DNA reads TGTGCCAGCAAGAGCTCTTGGACAGGGGACTACGAGCAGTACTTC. Protein product: CASKSSWTGDYEQYF.

The chain links TRBV4-2 to TRBJ2-3; TRBD2 agrees at 11 bases. J gave up 1 base and V 3 bases, and 3 bases lay outside the gene matches. Germline V CDR1 and CDR2: LGHNA, YNFKEQ. The CDR3 is 16 amino acids. The CDR3 DNA reads TGTGCCAGCAGCCATATACTAGCGGGAGGCACAGATACGCAGTATTTT. Protein sequence: CASSHILAGGTDTQYF.

This chain uses TRBV5-5 with TRBJ2-3; D is ambiguous. Germline-derived CDR1 and CDR2 are SGHKS and YYEKEE (reference sequence). The CDR3 covers 17 residues. Trimming cost V 2 bases and J 0 bases, with 16 bases left between them. CDR3 coding DNA: TGTGCCAGCAGCTTCCTTGGCGACCCCAGAAGCACAGATACGCAGTATTTT. Translated: CASSFLGDPRSTDTQYF.